This T cell receptor (beta chain) was captured in a study of high-grade serous ovarian cancer treatment subgroups. Tumor tissue was taken before any definitive surgery or chemotherapy was given. Profiled with immunoSEQ multiplex PCR; TCRdb holds only in-frame clones, not every one. The sample carries about 2,400 clones, roughly 75% recorded once. V shed 3 bases and J shed 0 bases, with 17 bases lying between them. The CDR3 has 17 amino acids. Looked up from germline, CDR1 is MDHEN and CDR2 is SYDVKM. The chain employs TRBV28 and TRBJ1-1; D is undetermined. The material sequenced was tumor tissue. This clonotype originated in a human donor with high-grade serous ovarian cancer. CDR3 bases: TGTGCCAGCAGTTTCGACCGTGCGGCCCCGATGAACACTGAAGCTTTCTTT. Amino acid sequence: CASSFDRAAPMNTEAFF. The variable domain in full, with the rest retrieved from reference TRBV28 and TRBJ1-1, is DVKVTQSSRYLVKRTGEKVFLECVQDMDHENMFWYRQDPGLGLRLIYFSYDVKMKEKGDIPEGYSVSREKKERFSLILESASTNQTSMYLCASSFDRAAPMNTEAFFGQGTRLTVV.